This T cell receptor (beta chain) was captured by sequencing in a study of OX40 agonist ivuxolimab in advanced cancers. The CDR3 runs 14 residues. The germline V gene encodes CDR1 SGHKS and CDR2 YYEKEE (reference sequence). V was pared by 3 bases and J by 5 bases, with 5 bases of the junction left unmatched. Generated by immunoSEQ multiplex PCR, the TCRdb table keeps only in-frame clones and is missing some. Of around 26,000 clones in the sample, 76% were seen once. The rearrangement joins TRBV5-5 to TRBJ2-7; 10 positions agree with TRBD1. The sample in question was CD4+ or CD8+ T cells sorted from blood, obtained in a trial of the OX40 agonist ivuxolimab. This clonotype was obtained from an adult with an advanced solid tumor such as melanoma, head and neck, liver or kidney cancer. The CDR3 DNA reads as TGTGCCAGCAGCTCCGGGACAGGGGTCCACGAGCAGTACTTC. As protein: CASSSGTGVHEQYF.